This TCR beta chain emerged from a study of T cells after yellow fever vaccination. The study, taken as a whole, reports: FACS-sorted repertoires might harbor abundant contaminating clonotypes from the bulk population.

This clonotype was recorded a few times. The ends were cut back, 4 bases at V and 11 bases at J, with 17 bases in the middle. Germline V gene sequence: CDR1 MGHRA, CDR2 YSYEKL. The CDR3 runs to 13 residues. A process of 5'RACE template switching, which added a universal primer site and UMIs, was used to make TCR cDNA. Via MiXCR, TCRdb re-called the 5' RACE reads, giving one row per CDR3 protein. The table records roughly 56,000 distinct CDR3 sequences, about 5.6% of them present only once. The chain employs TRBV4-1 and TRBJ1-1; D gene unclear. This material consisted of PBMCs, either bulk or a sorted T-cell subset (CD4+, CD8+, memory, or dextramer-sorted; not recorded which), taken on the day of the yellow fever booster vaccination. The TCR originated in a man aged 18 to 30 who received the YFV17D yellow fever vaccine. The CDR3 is CASSPGRGTDAFF. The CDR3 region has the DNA TGCGCCAGCAGCCCTGGACGGGGAACGGACGCTTTCTTT.